This T cell receptor (beta chain) derives from a study of identical twins. The CDR3 is 17 amino acids. CDR1 and CDR2 (germline): SGHRS, YFSETQ. V was shortened by 0 bases and J by 6 bases, with 18 bases between the two germline ends. MiXCR, run by TCRdb on the 5' RACE reads, gives a single entry per CDR3 protein. The table lists a few hundred thousand distinct CDR3 sequences, less than 20% of them singletons. Study results and caveats: Surplus twin overlap in beta out-of-frame sequences was less pronounced. Out-of-frame TCR alpha sharing in monozygotic twins exceeded recombination model predictions.

There are a few counts of this clonotype. Its target is not known. This TCR came from a man aged 50-60 years in good health. The sequencing input was naive T cells sorted from blood. V is TRBV5-1 and J is TRBJ2-2; a possible D gene is TRBD2 (6 bases). CDR3 in amino acids: CASSLALVGGYAGELFF. The CDR3, as DNA: TGCGCCAGCAGCTTGGCCTTAGTGGGGGGATACGCCGGGGAGCTGTTTTTT.